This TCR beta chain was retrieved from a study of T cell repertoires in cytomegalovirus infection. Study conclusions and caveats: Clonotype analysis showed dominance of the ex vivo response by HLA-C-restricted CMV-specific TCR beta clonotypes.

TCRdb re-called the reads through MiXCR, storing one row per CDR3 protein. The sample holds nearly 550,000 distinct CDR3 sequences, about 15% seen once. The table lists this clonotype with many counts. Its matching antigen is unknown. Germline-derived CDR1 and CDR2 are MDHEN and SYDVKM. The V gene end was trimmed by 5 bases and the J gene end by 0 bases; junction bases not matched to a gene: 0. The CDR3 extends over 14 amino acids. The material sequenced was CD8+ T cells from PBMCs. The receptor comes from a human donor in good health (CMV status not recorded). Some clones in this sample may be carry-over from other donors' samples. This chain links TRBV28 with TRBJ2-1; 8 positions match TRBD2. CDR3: CASSGTSSYNEQFF. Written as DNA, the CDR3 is TGTGCCAGCAGTGGGACTAGCTCCTACAATGAGCAGTTCTTC.